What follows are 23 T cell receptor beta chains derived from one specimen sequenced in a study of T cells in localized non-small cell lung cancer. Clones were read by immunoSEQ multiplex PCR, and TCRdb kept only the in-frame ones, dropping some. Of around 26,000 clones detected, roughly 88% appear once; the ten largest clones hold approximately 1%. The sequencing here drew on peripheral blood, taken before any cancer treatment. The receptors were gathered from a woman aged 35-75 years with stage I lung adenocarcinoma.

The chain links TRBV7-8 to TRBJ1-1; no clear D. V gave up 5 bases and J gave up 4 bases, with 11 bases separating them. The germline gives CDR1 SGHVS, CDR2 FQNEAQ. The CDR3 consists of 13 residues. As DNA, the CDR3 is TGTGCCAGCAGCATAATCGGTGGCACTGAAGCTTTCTTT. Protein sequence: CASSIIGGTEAFF.

The DNA of the CDR3 is TGTGCCAGCTCACCACCGGCATTTCCCGAAGCTTTCTTT. Translated: CASSPPAFPEAFF. This rearrangement joins TRBV18 to TRBJ1-1, with D uncertain. CDR3 length: 13 amino acids. Germline V gene data show CDR1 as KGHSH and CDR2 as LQKENI. The V and J ends lost 0 bases and 8 bases respectively, with 10 bases between them.

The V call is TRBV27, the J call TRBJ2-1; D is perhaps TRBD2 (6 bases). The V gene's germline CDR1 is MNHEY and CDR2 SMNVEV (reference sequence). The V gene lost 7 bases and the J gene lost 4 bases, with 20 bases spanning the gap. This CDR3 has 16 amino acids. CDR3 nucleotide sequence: TGTGCCAGCACTTTGAGAACGGGACTTAGTTACAATGAGCAGTTCTTC. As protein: CASTLRTGLSYNEQFF.

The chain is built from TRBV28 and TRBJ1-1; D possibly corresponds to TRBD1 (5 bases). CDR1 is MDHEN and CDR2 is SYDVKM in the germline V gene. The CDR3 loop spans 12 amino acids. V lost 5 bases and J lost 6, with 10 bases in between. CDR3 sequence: CASSHGGAEAFF. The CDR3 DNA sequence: TGTGCCAGCAGTCATGGGGGTGCTGAAGCTTTCTTT.

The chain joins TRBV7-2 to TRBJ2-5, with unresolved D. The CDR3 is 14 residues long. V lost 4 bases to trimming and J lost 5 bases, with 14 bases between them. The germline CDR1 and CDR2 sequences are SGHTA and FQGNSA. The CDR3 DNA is TGTGCCAGCAGCTCGGGCAATTACGGGGAGACCCAGTACTTC. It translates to CASSSGNYGETQYF.

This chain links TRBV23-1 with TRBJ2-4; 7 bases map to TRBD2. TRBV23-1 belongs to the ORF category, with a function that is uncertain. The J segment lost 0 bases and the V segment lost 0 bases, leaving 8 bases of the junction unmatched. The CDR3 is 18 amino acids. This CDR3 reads CASSQSGEGLEAKNIQYF. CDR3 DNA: TGCGCCAGCAGTCAATCGGGGGAGGGCCTTGAAGCCAAAAACATTCAGTACTTC.

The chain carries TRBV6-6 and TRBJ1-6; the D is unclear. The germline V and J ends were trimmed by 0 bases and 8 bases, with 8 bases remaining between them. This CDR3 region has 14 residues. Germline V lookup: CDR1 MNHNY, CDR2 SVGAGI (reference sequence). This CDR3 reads CASSYSDTDSPLHF. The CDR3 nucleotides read TGTGCCAGCAGTTACTCAGACACCGATTCACCCCTCCACTTT.

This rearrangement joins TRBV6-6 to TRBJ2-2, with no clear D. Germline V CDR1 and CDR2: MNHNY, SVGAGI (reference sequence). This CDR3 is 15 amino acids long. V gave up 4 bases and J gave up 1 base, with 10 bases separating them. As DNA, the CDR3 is TGTGCCAGCAGTTCTGAGTCTGGGAACACCGGGGAGCTGTTTTTT. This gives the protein CASSSESGNTGELFF.

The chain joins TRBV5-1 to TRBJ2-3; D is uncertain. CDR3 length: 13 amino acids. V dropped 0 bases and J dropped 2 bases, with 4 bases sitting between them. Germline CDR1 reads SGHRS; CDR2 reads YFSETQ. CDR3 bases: TGCGCCAGCAGCTTGGGGACCACAGATACGCAGTATTTT. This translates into CASSLGTTDTQYF.

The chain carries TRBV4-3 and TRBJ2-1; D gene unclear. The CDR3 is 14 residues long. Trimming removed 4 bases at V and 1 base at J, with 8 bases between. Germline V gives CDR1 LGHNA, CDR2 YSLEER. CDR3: CASSPRVSYNEQFF. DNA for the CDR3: TGCGCCAGCAGCCCCCGGGTTTCCTACAATGAGCAGTTCTTC.

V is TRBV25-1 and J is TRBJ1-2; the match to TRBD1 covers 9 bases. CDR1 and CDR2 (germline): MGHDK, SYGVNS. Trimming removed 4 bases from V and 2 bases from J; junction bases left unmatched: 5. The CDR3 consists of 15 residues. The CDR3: CASSVQGAGNYGYTF. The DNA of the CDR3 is TGTGCCAGCAGTGTACAGGGGGCAGGGAACTATGGCTACACCTTC.

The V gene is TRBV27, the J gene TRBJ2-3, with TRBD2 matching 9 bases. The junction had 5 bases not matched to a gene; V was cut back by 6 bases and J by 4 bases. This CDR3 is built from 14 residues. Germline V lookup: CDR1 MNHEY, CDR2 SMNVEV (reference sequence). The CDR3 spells CASSIAGVPDTQYF. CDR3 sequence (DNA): TGTGCCAGCAGCATAGCGGGAGTCCCAGATACGCAGTATTTT.

The CDR3 protein is CASSLGSGSEETQYF. CDR3 nucleotide sequence: TGTGCCAGCAGCTTAGGGAGCGGGAGTGAAGAGACCCAGTACTTC. This rearrangement joins TRBV7-3 to TRBJ2-5; 8 bases align to TRBD2. This CDR3 has 15 amino acids. The V and J ends lost 2 bases and 3 bases, in that order; junction bases with no gene match: 5. The germline CDR1 and CDR2 sequences are SGHTA and FQGTGA.

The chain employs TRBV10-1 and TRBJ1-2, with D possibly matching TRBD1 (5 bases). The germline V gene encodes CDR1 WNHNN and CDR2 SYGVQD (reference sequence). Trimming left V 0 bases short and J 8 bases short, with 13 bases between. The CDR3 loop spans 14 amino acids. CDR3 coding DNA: TGCGCCAGCAGTGAGTCGAGGGGCTTGGGCGGCTACACCTTC. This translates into CASSESRGLGGYTF.

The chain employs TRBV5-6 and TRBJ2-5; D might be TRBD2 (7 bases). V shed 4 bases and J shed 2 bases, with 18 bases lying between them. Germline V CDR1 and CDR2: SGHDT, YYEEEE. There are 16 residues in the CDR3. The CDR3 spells CASSPLLGGGQETQYF. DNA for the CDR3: TGTGCCAGCAGCCCCCTTTTAGGGGGGGGACAAGAGACCCAGTACTTC.

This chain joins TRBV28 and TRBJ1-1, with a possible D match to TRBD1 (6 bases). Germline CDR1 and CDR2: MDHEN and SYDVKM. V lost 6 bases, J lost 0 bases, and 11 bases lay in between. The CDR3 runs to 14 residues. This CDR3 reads CASRRQDLNTEAFF. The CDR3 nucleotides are TGTGCCAGCAGGAGACAGGACCTGAACACTGAAGCTTTCTTT.

The CDR3 region has the DNA TGTGCCAGCAGCTCCGGGGGAGGGACTAGCGGGTCTAGACAGCAGTTCTTC. Amino acids: CASSSGGGTSGSRQQFF. The chain uses TRBV7-3 and TRBJ2-1; the match to TRBD2 covers 12 bases. Germline V lookup: CDR1 SGHTA, CDR2 FQGTGA. The CDR3 runs to 17 residues. V dropped 4 bases and J dropped 11; count of bases not matched to a gene: 15.

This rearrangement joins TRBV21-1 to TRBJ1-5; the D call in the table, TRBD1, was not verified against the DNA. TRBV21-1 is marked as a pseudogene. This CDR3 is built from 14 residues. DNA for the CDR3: TGTGCCAGCAGCAAGGGACAGGGCAATCAGCCCCAGCATTTT. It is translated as CASSKGQGNQPQHF.

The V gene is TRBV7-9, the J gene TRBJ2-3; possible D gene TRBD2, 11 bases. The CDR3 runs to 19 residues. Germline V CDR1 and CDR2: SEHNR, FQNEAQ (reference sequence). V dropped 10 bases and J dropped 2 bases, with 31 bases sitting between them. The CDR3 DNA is TGTGCCACCTCGTCCGGGACAGGGGTAGCGGGAGGGCCCACAGATACGCAGTATTTT. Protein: CATSSGTGVAGGPTDTQYF.

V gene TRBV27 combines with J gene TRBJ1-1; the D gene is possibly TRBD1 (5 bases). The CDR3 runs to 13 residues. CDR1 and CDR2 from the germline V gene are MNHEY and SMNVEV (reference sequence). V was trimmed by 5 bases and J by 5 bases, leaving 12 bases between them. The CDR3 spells CASSPGDQTEAFF. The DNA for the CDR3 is TGTGCCAGCAGTCCCGGGGACCAAACTGAAGCTTTCTTT.

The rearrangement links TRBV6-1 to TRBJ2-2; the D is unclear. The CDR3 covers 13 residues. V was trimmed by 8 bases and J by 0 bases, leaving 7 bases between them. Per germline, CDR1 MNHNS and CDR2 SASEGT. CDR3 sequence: CASLHTNTGELFF. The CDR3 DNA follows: TGTGCCAGCCTACACACGAACACCGGGGAGCTGTTTTTT.

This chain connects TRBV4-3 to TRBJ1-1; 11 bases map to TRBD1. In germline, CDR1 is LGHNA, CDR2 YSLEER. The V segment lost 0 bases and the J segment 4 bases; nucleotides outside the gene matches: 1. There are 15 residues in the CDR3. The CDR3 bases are TGCGCCAGCAGCCAAGACGGGACAGGGGGCACTGAAGCTTTCTTT. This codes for CASSQDGTGGTEAFF.

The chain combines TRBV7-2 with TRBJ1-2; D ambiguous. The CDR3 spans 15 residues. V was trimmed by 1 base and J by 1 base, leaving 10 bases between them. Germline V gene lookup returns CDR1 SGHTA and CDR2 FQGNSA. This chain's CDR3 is CASSLGNTFNYGYTF. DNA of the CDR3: TGTGCCAGCAGCTTAGGAAACACATTTAACTATGGCTACACCTTC.